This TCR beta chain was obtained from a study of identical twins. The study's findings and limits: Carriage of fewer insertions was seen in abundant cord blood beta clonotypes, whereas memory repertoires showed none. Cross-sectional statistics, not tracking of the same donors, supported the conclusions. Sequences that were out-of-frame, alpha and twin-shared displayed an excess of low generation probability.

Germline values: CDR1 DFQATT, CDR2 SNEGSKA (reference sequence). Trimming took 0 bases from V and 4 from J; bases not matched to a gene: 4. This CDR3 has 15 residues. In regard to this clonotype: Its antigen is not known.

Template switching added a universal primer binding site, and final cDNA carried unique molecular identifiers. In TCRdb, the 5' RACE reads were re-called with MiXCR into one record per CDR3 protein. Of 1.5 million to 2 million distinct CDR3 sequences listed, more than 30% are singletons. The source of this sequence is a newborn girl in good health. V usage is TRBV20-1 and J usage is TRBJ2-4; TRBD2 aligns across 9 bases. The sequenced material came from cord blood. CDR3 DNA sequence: TGCAGTGCTAGAGATCACGCGGGAGGGAAAAACATTCAGTACTTC. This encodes CSARDHAGGKNIQYF.